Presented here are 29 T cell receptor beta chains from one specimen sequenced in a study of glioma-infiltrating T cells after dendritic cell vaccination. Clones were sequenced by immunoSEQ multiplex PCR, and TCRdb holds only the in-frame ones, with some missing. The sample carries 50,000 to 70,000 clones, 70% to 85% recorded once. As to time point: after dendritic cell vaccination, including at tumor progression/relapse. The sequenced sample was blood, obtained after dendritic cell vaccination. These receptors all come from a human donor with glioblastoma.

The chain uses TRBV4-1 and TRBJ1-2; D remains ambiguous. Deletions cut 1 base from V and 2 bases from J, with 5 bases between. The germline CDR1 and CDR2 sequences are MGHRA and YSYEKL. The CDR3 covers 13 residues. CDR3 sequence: CASSQVGNYGYTF. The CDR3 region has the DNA TGCGCCAGCAGCCAAGTCGGGAACTATGGCTACACCTTC.

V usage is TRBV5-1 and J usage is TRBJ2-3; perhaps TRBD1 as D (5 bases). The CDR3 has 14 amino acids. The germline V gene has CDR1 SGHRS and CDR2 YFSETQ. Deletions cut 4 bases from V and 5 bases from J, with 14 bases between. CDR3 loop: CASSQGLGQDTQYF. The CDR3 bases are TGCGCCAGCAGCCAGGGTTTGGGGCAAGATACGCAGTATTTT.

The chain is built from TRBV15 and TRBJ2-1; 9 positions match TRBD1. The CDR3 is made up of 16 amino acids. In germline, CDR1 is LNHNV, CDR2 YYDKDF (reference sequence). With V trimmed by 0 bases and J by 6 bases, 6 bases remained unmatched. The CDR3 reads CATSREAGQGTNEQFF. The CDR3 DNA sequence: TGTGCCACCAGCAGAGAGGCGGGACAGGGAACCAATGAGCAGTTCTTC.

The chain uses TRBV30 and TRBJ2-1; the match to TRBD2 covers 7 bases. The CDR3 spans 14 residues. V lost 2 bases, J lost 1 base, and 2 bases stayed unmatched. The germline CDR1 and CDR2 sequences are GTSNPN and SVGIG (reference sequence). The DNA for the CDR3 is TGTGCCTGGAGTACGGGGGGATCCTACAATGAGCAGTTCTTC. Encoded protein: CAWSTGGSYNEQFF.

In DNA form, the CDR3 reads TGTGCCAGCAGCGACGACACCGACTATGGCTACACCTTC. Protein product: CASSDDTDYGYTF. This chain joins TRBV2 and TRBJ1-2, with D unresolved. The CDR3 has 13 residues. Germline CDR1 SNHLY, CDR2 FYNNEI. The V gene lost 6 bases and the J gene lost 3 bases, with 11 bases spanning the gap.

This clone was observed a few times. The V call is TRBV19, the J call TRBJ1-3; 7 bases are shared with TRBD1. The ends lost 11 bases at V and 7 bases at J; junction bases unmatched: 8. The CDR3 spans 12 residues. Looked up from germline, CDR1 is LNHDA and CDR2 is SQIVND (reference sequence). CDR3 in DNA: TGTGCCGGCCGGGACAGACGGAACACCATATATTTT. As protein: CAGRDRRNTIYF.

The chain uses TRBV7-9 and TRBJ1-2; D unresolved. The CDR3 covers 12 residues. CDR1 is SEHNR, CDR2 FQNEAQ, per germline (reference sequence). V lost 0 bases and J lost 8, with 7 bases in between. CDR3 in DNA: TGTGCCAGCAGCTTAGCGTGGGAGGGCTACACCTTC. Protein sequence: CASSLAWEGYTF. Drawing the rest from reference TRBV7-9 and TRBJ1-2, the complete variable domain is DTGVSQNPRHKITKRGQNVTFRCDPISEHNRLYWYRQTLGQGPEFLTYFQNEAQLEKSRLLSDRFSAERPKGSFSTLEIQRTEQGDSAMYLCASSLAWEGYTFGSGTRLTVV.

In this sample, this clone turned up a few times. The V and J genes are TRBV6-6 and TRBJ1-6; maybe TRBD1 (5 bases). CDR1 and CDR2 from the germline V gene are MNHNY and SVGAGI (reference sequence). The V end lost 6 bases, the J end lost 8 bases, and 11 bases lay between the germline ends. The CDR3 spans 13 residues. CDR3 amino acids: CASRGQGDSPLHF. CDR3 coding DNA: TGTGCCAGCAGGGGTCAGGGTGATTCACCCCTCCACTTT.

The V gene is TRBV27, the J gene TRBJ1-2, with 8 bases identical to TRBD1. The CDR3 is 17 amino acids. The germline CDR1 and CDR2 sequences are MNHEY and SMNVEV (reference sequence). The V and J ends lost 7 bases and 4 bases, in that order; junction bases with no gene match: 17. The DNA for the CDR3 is TGTGCCAGCATGCCGGGACAGGACGCAGAGGGTAGCTATGGCTACACCTTC. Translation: CASMPGQDAEGSYGYTF.

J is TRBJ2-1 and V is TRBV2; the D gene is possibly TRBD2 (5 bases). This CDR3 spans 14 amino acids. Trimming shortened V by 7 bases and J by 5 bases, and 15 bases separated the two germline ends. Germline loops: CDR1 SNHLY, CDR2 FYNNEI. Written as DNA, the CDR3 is TGTGCCAGCAACGAACGGGAAAACGACAATGAGCAGTTCTTC. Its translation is CASNERENDNEQFF.

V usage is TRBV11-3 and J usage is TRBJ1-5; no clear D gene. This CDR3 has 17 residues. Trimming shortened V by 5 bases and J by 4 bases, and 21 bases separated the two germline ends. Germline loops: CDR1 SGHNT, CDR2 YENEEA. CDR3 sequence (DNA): TGTGCCAGCAGCGATCTAGGCGGGTCCTCAACAAATCAGCCCCAGCATTTT. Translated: CASSDLGGSSTNQPQHF.

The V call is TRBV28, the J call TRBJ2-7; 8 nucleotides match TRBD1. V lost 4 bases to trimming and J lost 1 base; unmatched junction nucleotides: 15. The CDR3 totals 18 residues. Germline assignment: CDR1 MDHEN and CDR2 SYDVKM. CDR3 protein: CASSSPYQGARSSYEQYF. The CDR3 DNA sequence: TGTGCCAGCAGTTCACCGTATCAGGGGGCGCGTTCATCCTACGAGCAGTACTTC.

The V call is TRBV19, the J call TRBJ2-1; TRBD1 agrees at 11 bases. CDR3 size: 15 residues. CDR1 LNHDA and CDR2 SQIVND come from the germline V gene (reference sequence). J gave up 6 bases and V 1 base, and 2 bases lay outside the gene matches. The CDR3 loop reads CASSIGGTGGNEQFF. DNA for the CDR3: TGTGCCAGTAGTATAGGGGGGACAGGGGGCAATGAGCAGTTCTTC.

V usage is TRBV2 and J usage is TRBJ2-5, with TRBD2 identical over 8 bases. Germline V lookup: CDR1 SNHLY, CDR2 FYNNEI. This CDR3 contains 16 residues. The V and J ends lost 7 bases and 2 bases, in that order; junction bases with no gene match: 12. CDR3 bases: TGTGCCAGCACCTTGAACCCCCCTAGCGGGCAAGAGACCCAGTACTTC. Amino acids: CASTLNPPSGQETQYF.

In DNA, the CDR3 is TGTGCCTGGAGTGTAGCGGGCGGCAGGACAGATACGCAGTATTTT. As protein: CAWSVAGGRTDTQYF. This chain joins TRBV30 and TRBJ2-3; perhaps TRBD2 as D (6 bases). CDR1 and CDR2 from the germline V gene are GTSNPN and SVGIG (reference sequence). V was pared by 0 bases and J by 3 bases, with 13 bases between. The CDR3 covers 15 residues.

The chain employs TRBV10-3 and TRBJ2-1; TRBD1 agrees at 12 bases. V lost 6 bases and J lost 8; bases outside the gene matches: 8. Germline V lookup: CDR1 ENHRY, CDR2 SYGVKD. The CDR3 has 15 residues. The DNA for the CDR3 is TGTGCCATCAGAAATTCCGGGACAGGGGGCTATGAGCAGTTCTTC. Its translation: CAIRNSGTGGYEQFF.

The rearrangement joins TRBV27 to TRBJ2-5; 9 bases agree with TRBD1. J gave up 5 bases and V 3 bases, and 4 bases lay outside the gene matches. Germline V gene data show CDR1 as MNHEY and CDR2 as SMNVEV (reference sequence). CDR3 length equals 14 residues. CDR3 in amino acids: CASSFGTGRETQYF. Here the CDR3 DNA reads TGTGCCAGCAGTTTCGGGACAGGGAGGGAGACCCAGTACTTC.

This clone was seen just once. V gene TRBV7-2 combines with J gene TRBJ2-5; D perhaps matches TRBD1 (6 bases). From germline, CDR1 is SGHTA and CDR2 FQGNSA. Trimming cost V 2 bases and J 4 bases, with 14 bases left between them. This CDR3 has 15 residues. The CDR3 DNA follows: TGTGCCAGCAGCTTAAACAGGGTCCATCTAGAGACCCAGTACTTC. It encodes CASSLNRVHLETQYF.

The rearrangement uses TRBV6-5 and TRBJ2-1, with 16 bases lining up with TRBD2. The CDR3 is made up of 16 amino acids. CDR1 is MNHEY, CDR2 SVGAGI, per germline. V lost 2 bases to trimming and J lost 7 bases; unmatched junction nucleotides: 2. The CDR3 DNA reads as TGTGCCAGCAGTTACCCGGGACTAGCGGGGGGGAATGAGCAGTTCTTC. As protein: CASSYPGLAGGNEQFF.

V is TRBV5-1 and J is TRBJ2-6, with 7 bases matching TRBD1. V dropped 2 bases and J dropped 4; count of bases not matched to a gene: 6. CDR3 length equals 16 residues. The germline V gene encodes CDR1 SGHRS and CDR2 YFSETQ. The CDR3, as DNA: TGCGCCAGCAGCTTACCAACAGGGGTCGGGGCCAACGTCCTGACTTTC. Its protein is CASSLPTGVGANVLTF. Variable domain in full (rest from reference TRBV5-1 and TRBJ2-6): KAGVTQTPRYLIKTRGQQVTLSCSPISGHRSVSWYQQTPGQGLQFLFEYFSETQRNKGNFPGRFSGRQFSNSRSEMNVSTLELGDSALYLCASSLPTGVGANVLTFGAGSRLTVL.

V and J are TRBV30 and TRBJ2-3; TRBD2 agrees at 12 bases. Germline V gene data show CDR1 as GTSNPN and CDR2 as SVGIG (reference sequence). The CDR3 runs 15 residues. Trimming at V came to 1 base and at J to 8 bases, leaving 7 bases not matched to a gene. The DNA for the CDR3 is TGTGCCTGGAGTGCCCCACTAGCGGGGGGCCTTACGCAGTATTTT. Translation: CAWSAPLAGGLTQYF.

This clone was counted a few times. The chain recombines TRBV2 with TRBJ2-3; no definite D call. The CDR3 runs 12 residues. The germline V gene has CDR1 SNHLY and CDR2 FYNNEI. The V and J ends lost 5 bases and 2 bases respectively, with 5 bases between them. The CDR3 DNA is TGTGCCAGCAGTTCGTACACAGATACGCAGTATTTT. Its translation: CASSSYTDTQYF.

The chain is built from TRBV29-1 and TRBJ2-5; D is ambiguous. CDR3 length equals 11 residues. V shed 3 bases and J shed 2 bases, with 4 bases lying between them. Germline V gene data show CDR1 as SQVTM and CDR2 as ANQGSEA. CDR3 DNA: TGCAGCGTTGATTCTCAAGAGACCCAGTACTTC. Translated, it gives CSVDSQETQYF.

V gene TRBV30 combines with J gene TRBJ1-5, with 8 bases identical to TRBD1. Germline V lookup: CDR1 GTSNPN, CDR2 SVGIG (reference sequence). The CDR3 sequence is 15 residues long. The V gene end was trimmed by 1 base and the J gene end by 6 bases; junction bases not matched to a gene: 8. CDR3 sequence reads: CAWSDPTGAAQPQHF. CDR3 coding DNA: TGTGCCTGGAGTGACCCGACAGGGGCTGCTCAGCCCCAGCATTTT.

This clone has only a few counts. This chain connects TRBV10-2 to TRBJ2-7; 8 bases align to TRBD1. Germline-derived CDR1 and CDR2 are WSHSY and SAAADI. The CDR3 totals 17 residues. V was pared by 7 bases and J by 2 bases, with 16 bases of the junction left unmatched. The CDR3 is CASMGQDFREGPYEQYF. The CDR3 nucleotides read TGCGCCAGCATGGGACAGGATTTCCGAGAAGGGCCCTACGAGCAGTACTTC.

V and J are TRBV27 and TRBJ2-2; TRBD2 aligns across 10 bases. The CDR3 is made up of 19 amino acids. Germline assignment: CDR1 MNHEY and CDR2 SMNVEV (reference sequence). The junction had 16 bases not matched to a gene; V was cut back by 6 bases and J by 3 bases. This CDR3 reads CASSLKPLLAGFDTGELFF. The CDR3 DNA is TGTGCCAGCAGCCTAAAGCCCCTACTAGCGGGGTTCGACACCGGGGAGCTGTTTTTT.

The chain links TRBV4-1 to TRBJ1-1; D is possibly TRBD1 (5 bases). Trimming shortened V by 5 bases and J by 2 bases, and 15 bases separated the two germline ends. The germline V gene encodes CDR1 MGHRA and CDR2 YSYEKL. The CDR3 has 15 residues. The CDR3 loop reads CASSSREGFNTEAFF. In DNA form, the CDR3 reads TGCGCCAGCAGCTCGAGGGAGGGGTTTAACACTGAAGCTTTCTTT.

As DNA, the CDR3 is TGCGCCAGCAGACCCGGGATCCGCGTGTACGAGCAGTACTTC. It specifies CASRPGIRVYEQYF. This rearrangement joins TRBV5-1 to TRBJ2-7, with D possibly being TRBD2 (5 bases). V lost 5 bases and J lost 4, with 16 bases in between. This CDR3 contains 14 residues. From germline, CDR1 is SGHRS and CDR2 YFSETQ.

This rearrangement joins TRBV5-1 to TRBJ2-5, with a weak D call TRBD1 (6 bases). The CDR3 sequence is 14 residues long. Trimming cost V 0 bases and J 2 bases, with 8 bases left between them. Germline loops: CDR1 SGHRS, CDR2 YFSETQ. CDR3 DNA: TGCGCCAGCAGCTTGGGGACAGTTCAAGAGACCCAGTACTTC. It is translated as CASSLGTVQETQYF.